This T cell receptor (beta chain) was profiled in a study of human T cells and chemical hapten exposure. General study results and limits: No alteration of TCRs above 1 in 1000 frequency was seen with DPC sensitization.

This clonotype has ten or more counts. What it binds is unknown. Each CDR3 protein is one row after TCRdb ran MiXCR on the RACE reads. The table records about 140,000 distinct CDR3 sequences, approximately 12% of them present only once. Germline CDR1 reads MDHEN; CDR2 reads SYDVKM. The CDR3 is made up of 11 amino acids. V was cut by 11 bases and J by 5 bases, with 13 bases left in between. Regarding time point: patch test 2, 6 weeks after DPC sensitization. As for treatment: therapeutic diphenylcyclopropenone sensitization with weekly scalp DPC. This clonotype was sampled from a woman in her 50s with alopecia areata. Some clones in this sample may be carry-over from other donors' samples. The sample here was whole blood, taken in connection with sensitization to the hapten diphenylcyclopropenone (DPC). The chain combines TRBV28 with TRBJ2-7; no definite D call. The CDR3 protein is CAGGSRNEQYF. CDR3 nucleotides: TGTGCCGGCGGCAGCAGGAACGAGCAGTACTTC.